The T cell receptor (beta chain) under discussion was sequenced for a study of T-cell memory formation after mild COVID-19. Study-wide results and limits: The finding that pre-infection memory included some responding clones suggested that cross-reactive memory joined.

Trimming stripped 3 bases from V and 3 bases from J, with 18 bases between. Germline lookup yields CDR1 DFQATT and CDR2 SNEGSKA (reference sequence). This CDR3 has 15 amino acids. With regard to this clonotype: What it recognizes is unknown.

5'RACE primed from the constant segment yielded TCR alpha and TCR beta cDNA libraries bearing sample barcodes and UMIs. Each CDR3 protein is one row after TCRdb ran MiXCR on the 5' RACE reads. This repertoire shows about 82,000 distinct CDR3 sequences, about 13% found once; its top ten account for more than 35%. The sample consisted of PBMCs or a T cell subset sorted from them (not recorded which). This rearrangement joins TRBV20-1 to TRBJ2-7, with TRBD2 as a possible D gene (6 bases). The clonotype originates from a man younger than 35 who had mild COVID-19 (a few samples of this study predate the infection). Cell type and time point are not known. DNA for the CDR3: TGCAGTGCTAGGGGCCGACTCCAGGGACTCTACGAGCAGTACTTC. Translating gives CSARGRLQGLYEQYF.